The source of this T cell receptor (beta chain) is a study of T cells after yellow fever vaccination. TCRdb reprocessed the 5' RACE reads with MiXCR, giving one entry per CDR3 protein. The sample lists around 610,000 distinct CDR3 sequences; about 14% were seen once. Study results and limitations: Contaminating bulk clonotypes could be abundant in FACS-sorted repertoires. A limited proportion of clonotypes was detected within both the CD4 and CD8 compartments. Booster samples showed a return of most primary-vaccination clones (roughly 96% CD4, about 87% CD8).

This clonotype has only a few counts. What it binds is not known. V was pared by 4 bases and J by 4 bases, with 10 bases between. The CDR3 length is 13 residues. The germline CDR1 and CDR2 sequences are SGHVS and FNYEAQ. The chain has TRBV7-6 and TRBJ2-5; D not resolved. This clonotype was obtained from a man aged 25-45 years who received the YFV17D yellow fever vaccine. The sequenced sample was PBMCs, obtained on the day of the yellow fever booster vaccination. The CDR3 loop is CASSSVGPETQYF. The CDR3 DNA reads TGTGCCAGCAGCTCCGTTGGCCCAGAGACCCAGTACTTC.